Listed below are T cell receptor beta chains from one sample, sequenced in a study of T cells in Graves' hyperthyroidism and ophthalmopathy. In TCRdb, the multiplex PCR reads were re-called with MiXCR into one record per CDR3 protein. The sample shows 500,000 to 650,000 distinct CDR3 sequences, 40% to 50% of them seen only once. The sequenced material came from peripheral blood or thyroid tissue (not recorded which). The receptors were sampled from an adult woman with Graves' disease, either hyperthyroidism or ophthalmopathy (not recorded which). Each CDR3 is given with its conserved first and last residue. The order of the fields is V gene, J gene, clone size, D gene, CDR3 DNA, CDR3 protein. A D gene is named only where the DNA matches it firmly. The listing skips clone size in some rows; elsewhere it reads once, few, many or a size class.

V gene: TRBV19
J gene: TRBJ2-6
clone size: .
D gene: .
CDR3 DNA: TGTGCCAGCAGGGCAAGTCCGGGACAAGGCTCTGGGGCCAACGTCCTGACTTTC
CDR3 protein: CASRASPGQGSGANVLTF

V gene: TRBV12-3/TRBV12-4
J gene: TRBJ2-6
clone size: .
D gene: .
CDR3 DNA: TGTGCCAGCAGTCCGATCGGGTCTGGGGCCAACGTCCTGACTTTC
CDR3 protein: CASSPIGSGANVLTF

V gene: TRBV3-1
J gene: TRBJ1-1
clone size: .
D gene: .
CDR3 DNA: TGTGCCAGCAGCCAGGGAAGGGAGAAAACTGAAGCTTTCTTT
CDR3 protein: CASSQGREKTEAFF

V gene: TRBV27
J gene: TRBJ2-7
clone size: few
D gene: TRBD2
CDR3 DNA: TGTGCCAGCAGGTCCCCCGGCGGGAGGTTGTACTTC
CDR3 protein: CASRSPGGRLYF

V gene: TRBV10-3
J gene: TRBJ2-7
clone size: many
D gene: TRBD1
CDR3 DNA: TGTGCCAGTACCGGGACAGGACTAAACTACGAGCAGTACTTC
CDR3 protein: CASTGTGLNYEQYF

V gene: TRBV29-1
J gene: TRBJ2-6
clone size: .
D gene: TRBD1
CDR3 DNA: TGCAGCGTTGAAAGGCAGGGGGTGAGGATTGCTTTC
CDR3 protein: CSVERQGVRIAF

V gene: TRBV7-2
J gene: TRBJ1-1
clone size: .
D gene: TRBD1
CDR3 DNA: TGTGCCAGCAGCTCACAGGGGGCTCTGAACACTGAAGCTTTCTTT
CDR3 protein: CASSSQGALNTEAFF

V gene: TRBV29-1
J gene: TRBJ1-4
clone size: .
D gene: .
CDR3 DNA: TGCAGCGTACAATTGTTCCCGCTATATGAAAAACTGTTTTTT
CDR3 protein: CSVQLFPLYEKLFF

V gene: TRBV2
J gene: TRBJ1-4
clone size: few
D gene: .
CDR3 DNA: TGTGCCAGCAGCCCAGCCGGGGCTTTGGATGAAAAACTGTTTTTT
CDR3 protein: CASSPAGALDEKLFF

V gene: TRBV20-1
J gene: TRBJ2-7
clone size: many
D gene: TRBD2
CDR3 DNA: TGCAGTGCAGACCAGCGGGGTGCCTACTACGAGCAGTACTTC
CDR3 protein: CSADQRGAYYEQYF

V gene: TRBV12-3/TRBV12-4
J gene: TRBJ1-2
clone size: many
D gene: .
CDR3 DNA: TGTGCCAGCAGCTTTACGGTAGGGGGCTACACCTTC
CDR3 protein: CASSFTVGGYTF

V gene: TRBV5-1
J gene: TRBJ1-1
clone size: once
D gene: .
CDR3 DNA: TGCGCCAGCAGCTTTGACAGACAAGCTTTCTTT
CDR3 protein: CASSFDRQAFF

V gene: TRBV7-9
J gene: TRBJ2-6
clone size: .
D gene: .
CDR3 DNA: TGTGCCAGCAGCCAGGAGGCTAGCGGGGCCAACGTCCTGACTTTC
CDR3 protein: CASSQEASGANVLTF

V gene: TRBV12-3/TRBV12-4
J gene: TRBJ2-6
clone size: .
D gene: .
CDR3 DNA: TGTGCCAGCAGTTTAGCGCTCGCAGGGACTGGGGCCAACGTCCTGACTTTC
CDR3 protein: CASSLALAGTGANVLTF

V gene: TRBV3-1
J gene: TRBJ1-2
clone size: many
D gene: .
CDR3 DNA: TGTGCCAGCAGCCAATCCGGCCTTGGCTACACCTTC
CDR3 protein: CASSQSGLGYTF

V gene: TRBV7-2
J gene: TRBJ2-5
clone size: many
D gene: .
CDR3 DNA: TGTGCCAGCAGCTTTGTGGGGACCCAGTACTTC
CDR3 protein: CASSFVGTQYF

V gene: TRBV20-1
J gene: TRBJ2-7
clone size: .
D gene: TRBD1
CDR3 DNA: TGCAGTTTGGGGACAGGGGTTTACGAGCAGTACTTC
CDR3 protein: CSLGTGVYEQYF

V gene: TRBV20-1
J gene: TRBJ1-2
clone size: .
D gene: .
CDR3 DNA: TGCAGTGCTCGCGGGACACGGTTAAACTATGGCTACACCTTC
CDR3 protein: CSARGTRLNYGYTF

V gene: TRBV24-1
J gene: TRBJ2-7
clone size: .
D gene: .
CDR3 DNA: TGTGCCACCAGTGATGGCACGTCCTCCTACGAGCAGTACTTC
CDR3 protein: CATSDGTSSYEQYF

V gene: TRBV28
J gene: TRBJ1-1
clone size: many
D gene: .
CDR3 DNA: TGTGCCAGTCCTAGTAACACTGAAGCTTTCTTT
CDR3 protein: CASPSNTEAFF

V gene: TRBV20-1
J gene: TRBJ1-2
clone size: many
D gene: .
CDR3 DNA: TGCAGTGCTAGCAGCTATGGCTACACCTTC
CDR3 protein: CSASSYGYTF

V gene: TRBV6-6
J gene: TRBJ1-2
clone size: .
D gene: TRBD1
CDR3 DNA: TGTGCCAGCAGTGACCGGGACAGGCGATATGTAGGCCACTTC
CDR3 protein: CASSDRDRRYVGHF